One sample yielded the 27 T cell receptor beta chains listed below, sequenced in a study of OX40 agonist ivuxolimab in advanced cancers. Sequenced by immunoSEQ multiplex PCR; TCRdb stores in-frame clones only, minus some. The sample includes about 85,000 clones, about nine tenths of them seen just once. The sequences come from CD4+ or CD8+ T cells sorted from blood, collected in a trial of the OX40 agonist ivuxolimab. All receptors derive from an adult with an advanced solid tumor such as melanoma, head and neck, liver or kidney cancer.

On this clone: One junction end does not reproduce the germline sequence, and a read error may be involved. The V gene is TRBV7-2, the J gene TRBJ2-4; the match to TRBD2 covers 16 bases. Germline V gives CDR1 SGHTA, CDR2 FQGNSA. This CDR3 contains 16 residues. In nucleotides, the CDR3 is TGTGCCAGCAGCTCCGGGACCCCGGGACTAGCGGGAGGGTTGGACTTC. Translated: CASSSGTPGLAGGLDF.

V is TRBV9 and J is TRBJ1-1; 12 bases align to TRBD1. The V gene's germline CDR1 is SGDLS and CDR2 YYNGEE. The CDR3 has 21 residues. Trimming removed 4 bases from V and 4 bases from J; junction bases left unmatched: 23. The chain's CDR3 is CASSTTQYPGQGAIGATEAFF. For the CDR3, the DNA is TGTGCCAGCAGCACAACACAGTACCCGGGACAGGGGGCCATTGGGGCCACTGAAGCTTTCTTT.

This sequence joins TRBV4-3 and TRBJ2-7, with 9 bases lining up with TRBD2. CDR3 size: 15 residues. The germline V gene encodes CDR1 LGHNA and CDR2 YSLEER. Unmatched junction bases numbered 4, after V lost 4 bases and J lost 0 bases. CDR3 in amino acids: CASSLPSGISYEQYF. As DNA, the CDR3 is TGCGCCAGCAGCCTCCCTAGCGGGATCTCCTACGAGCAGTACTTC.

Here the CDR3 reads CAWLNRNLYNSPLHF. In DNA, the CDR3 is TGTGCCTGGCTAAATCGGAACCTCTATAATTCACCCCTCCACTTT. V and J are TRBV30 and TRBJ1-6; the D is unclear. V was trimmed by 5 bases and J by 3 bases, leaving 14 bases between them. The length of the CDR3 is 15 residues. Germline CDR1 is GTSNPN and CDR2 is SVGIG (reference sequence).

J is TRBJ1-3 and V is TRBV29-1; D gene uncertain. CDR3 length equals 11 residues. Trimming stripped 7 bases from V and 5 bases from J, with 9 bases between. Per germline, CDR1 SQVTM and CDR2 ANQGSEA. The CDR3 region has the DNA TGCAGCGCCCGGTTTAGAAACACCATATATTTT. It translates to CSARFRNTIYF.

The chain is built from TRBV7-2 and TRBJ2-3; TRBD1 might be the D (8 bases). This CDR3 has 16 amino acids. The V and J ends lost 1 base and 3 bases respectively, with 14 bases between them. In germline, CDR1 is SGHTA, CDR2 FQGNSA. DNA for the CDR3: TGTGCCAGCAGCTTAGGACAGGGGAGGGGTACAGATACGCAGTATTTT. Protein sequence: CASSLGQGRGTDTQYF.

This rearrangement joins TRBV6-1 to TRBJ2-1; D uncertain. The CDR3 runs to 13 residues. CDR1 is MNHNS and CDR2 is SASEGT in the germline V gene. V was pared by 6 bases and J by 4 bases, with 10 bases between. This chain's CDR3 is CASRVGIYNEQFF. CDR3 sequence (DNA): TGTGCCAGCAGGGTTGGCATTTACAATGAGCAGTTCTTC.

The chain recombines TRBV7-2 with TRBJ2-2, with a possible D match to TRBD1 (5 bases). Germline V gene data show CDR1 as SGHTA and CDR2 as FQGNSA. The CDR3 loop spans 16 amino acids. Deletions cut 2 bases from V and 4 bases from J, with 14 bases between. The CDR3, as DNA: TGTGCCAGCAGCTTACAGGGCAGCAGGGTCACCGGGGAGCTGTTTTTT. Translated: CASSLQGSRVTGELFF.

The table lists this clone with a count of one. The V call is TRBV29-1, the J call TRBJ1-2; D not certain. V was pared by 7 bases and J by 2 bases, with 2 bases between. Germline CDR1 reads SQVTM; CDR2 reads ANQGSEA. CDR3 length: 9 residues. The CDR3 protein is CSENYGYTF. Here the CDR3 DNA reads TGCAGCGAGAACTATGGCTACACCTTC. The entire variable domain, with the rest obtained from reference TRBV29-1 and TRBJ1-2, is as follows: SAVISQKPSRDICQRGTSLTIQCQVDSQVTMMFWYRQQPGQSLTLIATANQGSEATYESGFVIDKFPISRPNLTFSTLTVSNMSPEDSSIYLCSENYGYTFGSGTRLTVV.

This chain uses TRBV5-1 with TRBJ1-2; D unresolved. Trimming cost V 0 bases and J 4 bases, with 13 bases left between them. Germline-derived CDR1 and CDR2 are SGHRS and YFSETQ. CDR3 length: 15 residues. As DNA, the CDR3 is TGCGCCAGCAGCTTGGCCGGCCTCGGGTTCTATGGCTACACCTTC. It yields the protein CASSLAGLGFYGYTF.

This clone was seen just once. J is TRBJ1-3 and V is TRBV6-5; D not resolved. V lost 5 bases, J lost 0 bases, and 11 bases lay in between. Germline CDR1 MNHEY, CDR2 SVGAGI. The CDR3 loop spans 15 amino acids. CDR3 DNA sequence: TGTGCCAGCAGTAAGGACCGAAGCTCTGGAAACACCATATATTTT. This gives the protein CASSKDRSSGNTIYF.

The gene calls are TRBV5-1 and TRBJ2-3, with a weak D call TRBD2 (5 bases). The V end lost 5 bases, the J end lost 0 bases, and 13 bases lay between the germline ends. This CDR3 has 15 amino acids. CDR1 is SGHRS, CDR2 YFSETQ, per germline. DNA for the CDR3: TGCGCCAGCAGAAGGGCGGGTTCTAGCACAGATACGCAGTATTTT. It specifies CASRRAGSSTDTQYF.

Details on this clone: Distinct nucleotide sequences in the sample also encode this CDR3. The rearrangement links TRBV7-8 to TRBJ2-1; D tentatively fits TRBD1 or TRBD2 (5 bases each). V was cut by 1 base and J by 7 bases, with 11 bases left in between. Looked up from germline, CDR1 is SGHVS and CDR2 is FQNEAQ. CDR3 size: 14 residues. This chain's CDR3 is CASSLDSWGNEQFF. The CDR3 DNA is TGTGCCAGCAGCTTAGATTCCTGGGGGAATGAGCAGTTCTTC.

In its sample, this clone was seen once. V and J are TRBV11-3 and TRBJ2-1; 10 nucleotides agree with TRBD1. The J segment lost 5 bases and the V segment lost 5 bases, leaving 6 bases of the junction unmatched. The CDR3 is 15 residues long. Looked up from germline, CDR1 is SGHNT and CDR2 is YENEEA. The CDR3, as DNA: TGTGCCAGCAGCCTTAGGGGACAGGGGAACAATGAGCAGTTCTTC. It is translated as CASSLRGQGNNEQFF.

The chain is built from TRBV7-9 and TRBJ2-7, with TRBD1 as a possible D gene (5 bases). The CDR3 length is 15 residues. The germline V and J ends were trimmed by 1 base and 0 bases, with 10 bases remaining between them. Germline V gene data show CDR1 as SEHNR and CDR2 as FQNEAQ (reference sequence). In nucleotides, the CDR3 is TGTGCCAGCAGCTTAGTTACCAGGGCCTCCTACGAGCAGTACTTC. Its translation: CASSLVTRASYEQYF.

This chain uses TRBV7-2 with TRBJ1-2; possibly TRBD1 for D (6 bases). V dropped 7 bases and J dropped 6 bases, with 18 bases sitting between them. The length of the CDR3 is 14 residues. Germline V lookup: CDR1 SGHTA, CDR2 FQGNSA. The CDR3 sequence: CASTRRQAWDGYTF. In nucleotides, the CDR3 is TGTGCCAGCACCCGGCGACAGGCCTGGGATGGCTACACCTTC.

The rearrangement uses TRBV28 and TRBJ2-6; D is undetermined. V was shortened by 6 bases and J by 0 bases, with 6 bases between the two germline ends. CDR1 and CDR2 from the germline V gene are MDHEN and SYDVKM. The CDR3 extends over 14 amino acids. The CDR3 spells CASRGRSGANVLTF. The CDR3 DNA sequence: TGTGCCAGCAGAGGACGCTCTGGGGCCAACGTCCTGACTTTC.

The V gene is TRBV6-1, the J gene TRBJ1-1; 7 positions agree with TRBD1. Per the germline V gene, CDR1 is MNHNS and CDR2 is SASEGT. The V segment lost 4 bases and the J segment 1 base; nucleotides outside the gene matches: 3. This CDR3 has 14 amino acids. The CDR3 sequence: CASSVHRGNTEAFF. CDR3 DNA sequence: TGTGCCAGCAGTGTTCACAGGGGGAACACTGAAGCTTTCTTT.

The chain joins TRBV11-2 to TRBJ2-7, with D unclear. V dropped 3 bases and J dropped 1 base, with 13 bases sitting between them. The CDR3 loop spans 15 amino acids. Germline V gene sequence: CDR1 SGHAT, CDR2 FQNNGV. Here the CDR3 DNA reads TGTGCCAGCAGCTTCCGGCGACCGCCTTCCTACGAGCAGTACGTC. Its protein product is CASSFRRPPSYEQYV.

This clone has a single count. V and J are TRBV25-1 and TRBJ2-5; D call uncertain. CDR1 and CDR2 from the germline V gene are MGHDK and SYGVNS. V was clipped by 6 bases and J by 0 bases, with 5 bases between them. This CDR3 comprises 12 residues. Here the CDR3 reads CASSPYQETQYF. CDR3 DNA sequence: TGTGCCAGCAGCCCGTACCAAGAGACCCAGTACTTC. The complete variable domain, with remaining parts taken from reference TRBV25-1 and TRBJ2-5, reads EADIYQTPRYLVIGTGKKITLECSQTMGHDKMYWYQQDPGMELHLIHYSYGVNSTEKGDLSSESTVSRIRTEHFPLTLESARPSHTSQYLCASSPYQETQYFGPGTRLLVL.

The V and J genes are TRBV2 and TRBJ2-3, with D tentatively TRBD1 or TRBD2 (5 bases each). In germline, CDR1 is SNHLY, CDR2 FYNNEI. Trimming removed 8 bases from V and 2 bases from J, with 14 bases in between. The CDR3 runs to 14 residues. The CDR3 spells CASVRGVVTDTQYF. The CDR3 region has the DNA TGTGCCAGCGTTCGAGGGGTAGTCACAGATACGCAGTATTTT.

This chain links TRBV18 with TRBJ2-7; D not resolved. This CDR3 spans 13 amino acids. Germline CDR1 is KGHSH and CDR2 is LQKENI. The V gene lost 3 bases and the J gene lost 0 bases, with 6 bases spanning the gap. CDR3 bases: TGTGCCAGCTCACCCTTACCCTCCTACGAGCAGTACGTC. Residues: CASSPLPSYEQYV.

The V call is TRBV7-9, the J call TRBJ1-1; no definite D call. With 4 bases removed from V and 3 bases from J, the gap between germline ends came to 9 bases. The V gene's germline CDR1 is SEHNR and CDR2 FQNEAQ (reference sequence). The CDR3 loop spans 13 amino acids. The CDR3 nucleotides are TGTGCCAGCAGCTACCGATGGGACACTGAAGCTTTCTTT. Amino acids: CASSYRWDTEAFF.

The V and J genes are TRBV2 and TRBJ1-2; D unclear. CDR3 length: 15 amino acids. The germline CDR1 and CDR2 sequences are SNHLY and FYNNEI. Between the trimmed V and J ends, which lost 0 bases and 7 bases, there was a span of 15 bases. The DNA for the CDR3 is TGTGCCAGCAGTGAAGCGAACAGCCCCGCCAGTGGCTACACCTTC. Encoded protein: CASSEANSPASGYTF. Supplemented by reference TRBV2 and TRBJ1-2, the full variable domain reads EPEVTQTPSHQVTQMGQEVILRCVPISNHLYFYWYRQILGQKVEFLVSFYNNEISEKSEIFDDQFSVERPDGSNFTLKIRSTKLEDSAMYFCASSEANSPASGYTFGSGTRLTVV.

V usage is TRBV5-1 and J usage is TRBJ1-2, with D possibly being TRBD1 (6 bases). Germline CDR1 SGHRS, CDR2 YFSETQ. There are 15 residues in the CDR3. The V and J ends lost 2 bases and 4 bases respectively, with 15 bases between them. The DNA for the CDR3 is TGCGCCAGCAGCTTAGGGGGACCCCCGGGCTATGGCTACACCTTC. As protein: CASSLGGPPGYGYTF. Full variable domain (remainder filled in from reference TRBV5-1 and TRBJ1-2): KAGVTQTPRYLIKTRGQQVTLSCSPISGHRSVSWYQQTPGQGLQFLFEYFSETQRNKGNFPGRFSGRQFSNSRSEMNVSTLELGDSALYLCASSLGGPPGYGYTFGSGTRLTVV.

The genes are TRBV11-2 and TRBJ2-1, with TRBD2 matching over 10 bases. Germline CDR1 is SGHAT and CDR2 is FQNNGV. The trim removed 1 base at V and 5 bases at J, leaving 2 bases unmatched. This CDR3 has 15 amino acids. The CDR3 sequence: CASSLVSGRHNEQFF. For the CDR3, the DNA is TGTGCCAGCAGCTTAGTTAGCGGGAGGCACAATGAGCAGTTCTTC.

V gene TRBV6-4 combines with J gene TRBJ2-3; 10 bases are shared with TRBD2. The V segment lost 5 bases and the J segment 0 bases; nucleotides outside the gene matches: 2. The CDR3 length is 15 residues. Germline assignment: CDR1 MRHNA and CDR2 SNTAGT. CDR3 in amino acids: CASSPGLASTDTQYF. The CDR3 DNA follows: TGTGCCAGCAGTCCGGGACTAGCGAGCACAGATACGCAGTATTTT.